This T cell receptor (beta chain) was identified in a study of cytomegalovirus exposure and HLA in healthy donors. The PCR was carried out with 60 Vbeta primers and 13 Jbeta primers. Here immunoSEQ multiplex PCR was the method, and the copy in TCRdb shows in-frame clones only, minus some. The sample lists about 140,000 clones, less than 85% occurring once. The TCR sequence derives from a man between 35 and 55 years old in good health and CMV-seropositive. Input material: PBMCs.

The DNA for the CDR3 is TGTGCCAGCAGCCAAGACCGGGGGATTGGCGAGCAGTACTTC. Translation: CASSQDRGIGEQYF. V and J are TRBV14 and TRBJ2-7, with a tentative D call TRBD2 (6 bases). This CDR3 has 14 residues. Germline V gives CDR1 SGHDN, CDR2 FVKESK. The ends were cut back, 0 bases at V and 6 bases at J, with 12 bases in the middle.